The present entry profiles one T cell receptor (beta chain) with its context. The germline V gene has CDR1 SGHNT and CDR2 YYREEE (reference sequence). There are 14 residues in the CDR3. V was clipped by 0 bases and J by 1 base; unmatched bases: 0. The data derive from a study of blood T cell repertoires in COVID-19. The repertoire was sequenced with immunoSEQ multiplex PCR; TCRdb's copy has only in-frame clones and lacks some. Here the sample spans 150,000 to 200,000 clones, roughly 77% being singletons. The sequence came from a woman between 40 and 50 years old with COVID-19, enrolled during active disease. V and J are TRBV5-4 and TRBJ1-1; the match to TRBD1 covers 7 bases. What was sequenced was peripheral blood. Written as DNA, the CDR3 is TGTGCCAGCAGCTTGGGGGACAGGAACACTGAAGCTTTCTTT. Its protein product is CASSLGDRNTEAFF.